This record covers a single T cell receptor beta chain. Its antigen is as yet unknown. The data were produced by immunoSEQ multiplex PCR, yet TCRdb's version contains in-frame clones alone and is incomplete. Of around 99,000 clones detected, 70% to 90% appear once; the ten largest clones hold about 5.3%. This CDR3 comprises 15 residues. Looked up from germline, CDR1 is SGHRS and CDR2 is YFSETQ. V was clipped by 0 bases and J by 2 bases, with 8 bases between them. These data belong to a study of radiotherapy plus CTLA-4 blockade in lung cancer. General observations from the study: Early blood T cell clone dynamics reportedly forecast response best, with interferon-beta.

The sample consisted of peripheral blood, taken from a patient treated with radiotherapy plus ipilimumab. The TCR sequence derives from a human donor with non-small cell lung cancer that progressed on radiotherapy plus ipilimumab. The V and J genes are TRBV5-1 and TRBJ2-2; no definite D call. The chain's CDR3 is CASSLVGSNTGELFF. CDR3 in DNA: TGCGCCAGCAGCTTGGTGGGCAGTAACACCGGGGAGCTGTTTTTT.